This is a list of T cell receptor beta chains from one sample in a study of beta chain features in type 1 diabetes. TCRdb's copy holds only in-frame clones and misses some; the assay was immunoSEQ multiplex PCR. The sample shows roughly 340,000 clones, roughly 12% of them seen only once. The sample taken for sequencing was naive CD4+ T cells from blood. These TCRs come from a woman aged 18-30 years with type 1 diabetes. Each CDR3 is given with its conserved first and last residue. The D gene is left open where the match is weak. A row's size may be missing; if present it is once, few, many or a size class.

clone_size: NA
j_call: TRBJ1-2
d_call: NA
v_call: TRBV27
cdr3_nt: TGTGCCAGCAGTCCCAGCCGTCCCCGGCGGGGCTACACCTTC
cdr3_aa: CASSPSRPRRGYTF

clone_size: few
j_call: TRBJ2-7
d_call: NA
v_call: TRBV30
cdr3_nt: TGTGCCTGGAGGCAACCGGGAACCAACTACGAGCAGTACTTC
cdr3_aa: CAWRQPGTNYEQYF

clone_size: few
j_call: TRBJ1-5
d_call: NA
v_call: TRBV5-1
cdr3_nt: TGCGCCAGCAGCTCTACGATCCGGACCCCCAGGGGCAATCAGCCCCAGCATTTT
cdr3_aa: CASSSTIRTPRGNQPQHF

clone_size: NA
j_call: TRBJ2-7
d_call: NA
v_call: TRBV6-5
cdr3_nt: TGTGCCAGCAGTTACTCCCGGGTCTTCGCCAGCTACGAGCAGTACTTC
cdr3_aa: CASSYSRVFASYEQYF

clone_size: NA
j_call: TRBJ2-7
d_call: NA
v_call: TRBV19
cdr3_nt: TGTGCCAGTAGTGTCAGGACAGCCTACGAGCAGTACTTC
cdr3_aa: CASSVRTAYEQYF

clone_size: NA
j_call: TRBJ1-2
d_call: NA
v_call: TRBV5-4
cdr3_nt: TGTGCCAGCAGCTCAGGGATTAACTATGGCTACACCTTC
cdr3_aa: CASSSGINYGYTF

clone_size: few
j_call: TRBJ2-7
d_call: TRBD2
v_call: TRBV19
cdr3_nt: TGTGCCAGCCGAAGGGAGCGGGGGGACTACGAGCAGTACTTC
cdr3_aa: CASRRERGDYEQYF

clone_size: few
j_call: TRBJ2-7
d_call: NA
v_call: TRBV11-3
cdr3_nt: TGTGCCAGCAGCCTAAGGGCAGGGTCGTACGAGCAGTACTTC
cdr3_aa: CASSLRAGSYEQYF

clone_size: NA
j_call: TRBJ2-5
d_call: NA
v_call: TRBV29-1
cdr3_nt: TGCAGCGTACTAACAAAGTACCAAGAGACCCAGTACTTC
cdr3_aa: CSVLTKYQETQYF

clone_size: few
j_call: TRBJ2-3
d_call: NA
v_call: TRBV5-1
cdr3_nt: TGCGCCAGCAATGTGGCAGGGATTGCAGATACGCAGTATTTT
cdr3_aa: CASNVAGIADTQYF

clone_size: few
j_call: TRBJ2-7
d_call: NA
v_call: TRBV11-2
cdr3_nt: TGTGCCAGCAGCTTAGACGCAGGCTCCTACGAGCAGTACTTC
cdr3_aa: CASSLDAGSYEQYF

clone_size: few
j_call: TRBJ2-2
d_call: TRBD2
v_call: TRBV5-1
cdr3_nt: TGCGCCACCGCGCTAGCGGGGGCCTTCACCGGGGAGCTGTTTTTT
cdr3_aa: CATALAGAFTGELFF

clone_size: few
j_call: TRBJ1-2
d_call: TRBD1
v_call: TRBV20-1
cdr3_nt: TGCAGTGCTGGAAGACAGGGAGCCACCTTC
cdr3_aa: CSAGRQGATF

clone_size: NA
j_call: TRBJ1-5
d_call: TRBD1
v_call: TRBV4-3
cdr3_nt: TGCGCCAGCAGCCAAGATAAAGGGGGCGGTCAGCCCCAGCATTTT
cdr3_aa: CASSQDKGGGQPQHF

clone_size: NA
j_call: TRBJ2-5
d_call: TRBD2
v_call: TRBV29-1
cdr3_nt: TGCAGCGTTGTCATCGGGGCTAGCGGTTCCCAAGAGACCCAGTACTTC
cdr3_aa: CSVVIGASGSQETQYF